The 17 T cell receptor beta chains reported below all come from one sample, sequenced in a study of tumor and adjacent non-tumor tissue in lung cancer. TCRbeta libraries were built with three rounds of nested PCR, modified from ARM-PCR. TCRdb reanalysed the multiplex PCR reads using MiXCR and keeps one entry per CDR3 protein. Of about 80,000 distinct CDR3 sequences in the sample, around 70% were seen once. No cell sorting was done before RNA was extracted from the tissue. Specimen: lung tumor tissue. The receptors originated from a woman in her thirties or forties with non-small cell lung cancer.

This clonotype was picked up a small number of times. V gene TRBV5-1 combines with J gene TRBJ2-2; D unclear. Germline V gene data show CDR1 as SGHRS and CDR2 as YFSETQ. V shed 0 bases and J shed 6 bases, with 6 bases lying between them. The CDR3 runs to 13 residues. The CDR3 loop reads CASSLETAGELFF. In DNA form, the CDR3 reads TGCGCCAGCAGCTTGGAAACGGCCGGGGAGCTGTTTTTT.

This clonotype was observed a single time. This CDR3 fails to terminate in the conserved phenylalanine or tryptophan, so it likely reflects a read error. The V call is TRBV11-2, the J call TRBJ2-7; 9 bases match TRBD2. The CDR3 contains 16 residues. Trimming took 0 bases from V and 5 from J; bases not matched to a gene: 8. Germline loops: CDR1 SGHAT, CDR2 FQNNGV. The CDR3 DNA is TGTGCCAGCAGCTTAGAATTAGCGGGAGATAGTAACGAGCAGTACTTA. Translated, it gives CASSLELAGDSNEQYL.

V usage is TRBV4-1 and J usage is TRBJ2-7; D gene uncertain. The V end was cut by 10 bases, the J end by 2 bases, with 15 bases between. CDR3 length equals 13 residues. CDR1 is MGHRA, CDR2 YSYEKL, per germline. CDR3 DNA: TGCGCCAACATCCAAGTGACCGCCTACGAGCAGTACTTC. Protein: CANIQVTAYEQYF.

The rearrangement links TRBV5-1 to TRBJ2-1; D uncertain. The ends were cut back, 8 bases at V and 8 bases at J, with 26 bases in the middle. The CDR3 covers 16 residues. Germline V gene data show CDR1 as SGHRS and CDR2 as YFSETQ. CDR3 protein: CARSPDRLTGTDEQFF. DNA for the CDR3: TGCGCCAGGAGCCCGGACCGGCTAACGGGTACGGATGAGCAGTTCTTC.

With respect to this clonotype: The CDR3 does not end in the conserved phenylalanine or tryptophan, so this is likely a read error. This chain links TRBV4-2 with TRBJ2-1, with 7 nucleotides matching TRBD1. Per the germline V gene, CDR1 is LGHNA and CDR2 is YNFKEQ. The CDR3 is 14 amino acids. The CDR3 DNA reads TGTGTCAGCAGTCTTACTGGACAGGACAATGAACAGTTCTCC. Amino acid sequence: CVSSLTGQDNEQFS.

Concerning this clonotype itself: At one of its ends the junction is not consistent with the germline gene, which may arise from a read error. The rearrangement joins TRBV11-2 to TRBJ1-2; D may be TRBD1 (6 bases). The length of the CDR3 is 15 residues. CDR1 and CDR2 from the germline V gene are SGHAT and FQNNGV. The CDR3 protein is CASSQAYRVNYGYSF. The CDR3, as DNA: TGTGCCAGCAGCCAGGCATACAGGGTTAACTATGGCTATAGCTTC.

The CDR3 loop is CASSRTGSDNERFF. CDR3 in DNA: TGTGCCAGCTCCCGAACGGGGAGCGACAATGAGCGCTTCTTC. The V gene is TRBV11-2, the J gene TRBJ2-1; D might be TRBD2 (5 bases). Germline V gene lookup returns CDR1 SGHAT and CDR2 FQNNGV. V was cut by 8 bases and J by 16 bases, with 27 bases left in between. The CDR3 spans 14 residues.

Regarding this clonotype: One end of the junction fails to match germline, which may point to a read error. The chain has TRBV4-2 and TRBJ1-6; D might be TRBD1 (6 bases). Germline V gene lookup returns CDR1 LGHNA and CDR2 YNFKEQ. This CDR3 region has 15 residues. The CDR3 spells CARSQDRDNHSPLHF. For the CDR3, the DNA is TGTGCCAGGAGCCAAGACCGGGACAACCATTCACCCCTCCACTTT.

Points on this clonotype: Mismatch with germline at one junction end may stem from a read error. This chain links TRBV6-1 with TRBJ2-3; D call uncertain. Germline-derived CDR1 and CDR2 are MNHNS and SASEGT. This CDR3 is 13 amino acids long. CDR3 protein: CAGSGPPLDTQYF. The CDR3 region has the DNA TGTGCCGGCAGTGGACCCCCTCTGGATACGCAATATTTT.

J is TRBJ2-6 and V is TRBV11-2; D might be TRBD2 (6 bases). The CDR3 extends over 21 amino acids. V lost 10 bases and J lost 0, with 31 bases in between. Germline values: CDR1 SGHAT, CDR2 FQNNGV. CDR3 coding DNA: TGTGCCAATAGCTTAAGACTAGAGGGGTTCACCGAGATCTCTGGGGCCAACGTCCTGACTTTC. It translates to CANSLRLEGFTEISGANVLTF.

This clonotype occurred many times. DNA of the CDR3: TGTGCCAGCAGCTCCACTAGCGGAGCCAACCTCAATGAGCAGTTCTTC. It specifies CASSSTSGANLNEQFF. The chain uses TRBV7-9 and TRBJ2-1, with 8 nucleotides matching TRBD2. Trimming removed 4 bases from V and 6 bases from J; junction bases left unmatched: 11. Germline-derived CDR1 and CDR2 are SEHNR and FQNEAQ (reference sequence). The CDR3 is 16 residues long. The entire variable domain, with the rest obtained from reference TRBV7-9 and TRBJ2-1, is as follows: DTGVSQNPRHKITKRGQNVTFRCDPISEHNRLYWYRQTLGQGPEFLTYFQNEAQLEKSRLLSDRFSAERPKGSFSTLEIQRTEQGDSAMYLCASSSTSGANLNEQFFGPGTRLTVL.

Concerning this clonotype itself: The CDR3 end shows no conserved phenylalanine or tryptophan, and so a read error is likely. The chain carries TRBV29-1 and TRBJ2-2; either TRBD1 or TRBD2 may supply D (7 bases each). This CDR3 contains 14 residues. Germline V gene sequence: CDR1 SQVTM, CDR2 ANQGSEA. CDR3 in DNA: TGCGGCGGGACAGTCGGGAGGTACACCGTGGAGCTGTTTCTT. This translates into CGGTVGRYTVELFL.

On this clonotype: Mismatch with germline at one junction end may stem from a read error. The chain recombines TRBV11-3 with TRBJ2-1; D gene uncertain. The germline gives CDR1 SGHNT, CDR2 YENEEA. The length of the CDR3 is 15 residues. The CDR3 coding sequence is TGTGACAGCAGCTTAGGAGCAGGTTCCTACAATGAACAGTTCTTC. Protein sequence: CDSSLGAGSYNEQFF.

This clonotype was picked up one time. Germline and junction disagree at one end, which may indicate a read error. The chain is built from TRBV5-4 and TRBJ2-1; 8 bases line up with TRBD1. This CDR3 spans 16 amino acids. Germline CDR1 reads SGHNT; CDR2 reads YYREEE (reference sequence). This CDR3 is CASSKGQELSYNEQFF. CDR3 in DNA: TGTGCCAGCAGCAAGGGACAGGAGCTCTCCTACAATGAACAGTTCTTC.

The CDR3 protein is CSVAWTNNEKLFF. In nucleotides, the CDR3 is TGCAGCGTTGCGTGGACGAATAATGAAAAACTGTTTTTT. This rearrangement joins TRBV29-1 to TRBJ1-4; no reliable D call. Trimming removed 4 bases from V and 4 bases from J, with 10 bases in between. The CDR3 has 13 amino acids. Germline V lookup: CDR1 SQVTM, CDR2 ANQGSEA. The full variable domain, with the rest looked up from reference TRBV29-1 and TRBJ1-4, is SAVISQKPSRDICQRGTSLTIQCQVDSQVTMMFWYRQQPGQSLTLIATANQGSEATYESGFVIDKFPISRPNLTFSTLTVSNMSPEDSSIYLCSVAWTNNEKLFFGSGTQLSVL.

Note on this clonotype: Here the CDR3 omits its conserved ending phenylalanine or tryptophan, so a read error is the likely source. The chain joins TRBV11-3 to TRBJ2-1; 14 bases align to TRBD2. CDR1 SGHNT and CDR2 YENEEA come from the germline V gene. CDR3 length: 16 residues. V dropped 6 bases and J dropped 8; count of bases not matched to a gene: 9. The CDR3 nucleotides read TGTGCCAGCAGTTCGGAGGGGACTAGCGGGGGCTATGAGCAGTTCTCC. Translation gives CASSSEGTSGGYEQFS.

As to this clonotype: Here the CDR3 omits its conserved ending phenylalanine or tryptophan, so a read error is the likely source. The chain combines TRBV29-1 with TRBJ2-1, with 13 bases identical to TRBD2. The J segment lost 9 bases and the V segment lost 4 bases, leaving 9 bases of the junction unmatched. This CDR3 spans 15 amino acids. CDR1 is SQVTM and CDR2 is ANQGSEA in the germline V gene. CDR3 DNA: TGCAGCGTTGGACTAGCGGGGGGCCCCCGTGGTGAGCAGTTCTCC. Translated: CSVGLAGGPRGEQFS.